The rows below give T cell receptor beta chains drawn from one sample of a study of human T cells and chemical hapten exposure. MiXCR was run by TCRdb on the RACE reads, yielding one entry per CDR3 protein. Of 70,000 to 85,000 distinct CDR3 sequences listed, approximately 8.6% are singletons. Sequenced material: whole blood. The receptors here all came from a male donor in good health. Some clones in this sample may be carry-over from other donors' samples. The CDR3 runs from the conserved cysteine through the conserved F or W. A D gene is named only where the DNA matches it firmly. Clone size, where shown, is once, few, many, or a class for clones that have expanded.

CDR3 protein | CDR3 DNA | D gene | J gene | clone size | CDR3 length | V gene
CASSLVEPDTQYF | TGCGCCAGCAGCTTGGTGGAGCCAGATACGCAGTATTTT | NA | TRBJ2-3 | few | 13 | TRBV5-1
CASSLGQGGTEAFF | TGTGCCAGCAGTTTAGGGCAGGGGGGCACTGAAGCTTTCTTT | TRBD1 | TRBJ1-1 | few | 14 | TRBV27
CASSLEGQMNTEAFF | TGTGCCAGCAGCTTAGAGGGTCAGATGAACACTGAAGCTTTCTTT | NA | TRBJ1-1 | NA | 15 | TRBV7-8
CASSDDTFPAFF | TGCGCCAGCAGTGATGACACTTTCCCAGCTTTCTTT | NA | TRBJ1-1 | many | 12 | TRBV10-1
CASSVGGREAFF | TGTGCCAGCAGCGTAGGAGGCAGGGAAGCTTTCTTT | NA | TRBJ1-1 | few | 12 | TRBV9
CASKRGTTDTQYF | TGCGCCAGCAAAAGGGGGACCACAGATACGCAGTATTTT | NA | TRBJ2-3 | few | 13 | TRBV5-1
CASSLGPGRGGGTDTQYF | TGTGCCAGCAGCTTAGGACCGGGGCGGGGGGGCGGCACAGATACGCAGTATTTT | TRBD2 | TRBJ2-3 | NA | 18 | TRBV7-2
CASTHGGGYSYEQYF | TGTGCCAGCACCCACGGTGGGGGGTACTCCTACGAGCAGTACTTC | NA | TRBJ2-7 | NA | 15 | TRBV6-5
CASSSRLAGGSYNEQFF | TGTGCCAGCAGCTCGCGACTAGCGGGAGGGTCCTACAATGAGCAGTTCTTC | TRBD2 | TRBJ2-1 | few | 17 | TRBV3-1
CASSLPTGAGETQYF | TGCGCCAGCAGCTTACCGACAGGGGCGGGGGAGACCCAGTACTTC | TRBD1 | TRBJ2-5 | many | 15 | TRBV5-1
CASSSPDRGLWTEAFF | TGTGCCAGCAGCTCGCCGGACAGGGGGCTTTGGACTGAAGCTTTCTTT | TRBD1 | TRBJ1-1 | NA | 16 | TRBV13
CAWGGNEQFF | TGTGCCTGGGGGGGCAATGAGCAGTTCTTC | NA | TRBJ2-1 | NA | 10 | TRBV30
CSASQGAEGNTIYF | TGCAGTGCTAGTCAGGGGGCTGAAGGAAACACCATATATTTT | TRBD1 | TRBJ1-3 | NA | 14 | TRBV20-1
CSARVDRNSPLHF | TGCAGTGCTAGGGTTGACCGGAATTCACCCCTCCACTTT | NA | TRBJ1-6 | NA | 13 | TRBV20-1
CSVVGTSGGTDTQYF | TGCAGCGTGGTAGGGACTAGCGGGGGCACAGATACGCAGTATTTT | TRBD2 | TRBJ2-3 | few | 15 | TRBV29-1
CSAKTGGGMNTEAFF | TGCAGTGCTAAGACAGGGGGGGGCATGAACACTGAAGCTTTCTTT | TRBD1 | TRBJ1-1 | NA | 15 | TRBV20-1
CASIEHGLATDTQYF | TGTGCCAGCATCGAACACGGACTAGCCACAGATACGCAGTATTTT | TRBD2 | TRBJ2-3 | many | 15 | TRBV11-2
CASRAPGGAKNIQYF | TGTGCCAGCAGAGCCCCAGGGGGAGCCAAAAACATTCAGTACTTC | TRBD1 | TRBJ2-4 | few | 15 | TRBV12-3/TRBV12-4
CASSGQKETQYF | TGTGCCAGCAGTGGACAGAAGGAGACCCAGTACTTC | NA | TRBJ2-5 | NA | 12 | TRBV6-5
CSASATSGRMGETQYF | TGCAGTGCTAGCGCCACTAGCGGGAGAATGGGAGAGACCCAGTACTTC | TRBD2 | TRBJ2-5 | few | 16 | TRBV20-1
CASSLLPPTSGSADTQYF | TGCGCCAGCAGTCTCCTACCCCCCACTAGCGGGAGTGCAGATACGCAGTATTTT | TRBD2 | TRBJ2-3 | few | 18 | TRBV10-2
CSAYTPGLAGGSLSRNEQFF | TGCAGTGCTTATACTCCGGGACTAGCGGGAGGAAGCTTAAGTAGAAATGAGCAGTTCTTC | TRBD2 | TRBJ2-1 | NA | 20 | TRBV20-1
CSVEEGGRGTEAFF | TGCAGCGTTGAAGAAGGGGGGCGCGGAACTGAAGCTTTCTTT | NA | TRBJ1-1 | NA | 14 | TRBV29-1
CASSQDAPGLNEKLFF | TGCGCCAGCAGCCAAGATGCTCCAGGGTTGAATGAAAAACTGTTTTTT | NA | TRBJ1-4 | NA | 16 | TRBV4-3
CAISESARGQQYF | TGTGCCATCAGTGAGTCCGCACGGGGCCAGCAGTACTTC | NA | TRBJ2-7 | many | 13 | TRBV10-3
CSVEEDLSYEQYF | TGCAGCGTTGAAGAGGACTTGTCCTACGAGCAGTACTTC | NA | TRBJ2-7 | NA | 13 | TRBV29-1
CASSWPGANQPQHF | TGTGCCAGCAGCTGGCCGGGGGCAAATCAGCCCCAGCATTTT | NA | TRBJ1-5 | NA | 14 | TRBV7-2
CASSQDMTLGNTEAFF | TGCGCCAGCAGCCAAGATATGACCCTTGGTAACACTGAAGCTTTCTTT | NA | TRBJ1-1 | many | 16 | TRBV4-1
CASSSRNSNRADTQYF | TGCGCCAGCAGCTCACGGAATAGCAATCGGGCAGATACGCAGTATTTT | NA | TRBJ2-3 | many | 16 | TRBV5-1
CASSEAQGRGYGYTF | TGTGCCAGCAGTGAAGCGCAGGGGCGCGGTTATGGCTACACCTTC | NA | TRBJ1-2 | many | 15 | TRBV2
CSASQAGGGEQYF | TGCAGTGCTAGTCAAGCGGGAGGAGGCGAGCAGTACTTC | TRBD2 | TRBJ2-7 | few | 13 | TRBV20-1
CATPSGPNTGELFF | TGTGCCACCCCCTCTGGACCTAACACCGGGGAGCTGTTTTTT | NA | TRBJ2-2 | many | 14 | TRBV11-2
CASSYRDRVTGELFF | TGTGCCAGCAGTTATCGGGACAGAGTCACCGGGGAGCTGTTTTTT | TRBD1 | TRBJ2-2 | few | 15 | TRBV6-9
CASSLLGGTDTQYF | TGCGCCAGCAGCTTGCTGGGGGGCACAGATACGCAGTATTTT | NA | TRBJ2-3 | few | 14 | TRBV5-1
CSVSRRLSSTDTQYF | TGCAGCGTTTCTCGACGGTTGTCTAGCACAGATACGCAGTATTTT | NA | TRBJ2-3 | few | 15 | TRBV29-1
CASSSTGRTEAFF | TGTGCCAGCAGTTCCACAGGGAGGACTGAAGCTTTCTTT | NA | TRBJ1-1 | few | 13 | TRBV28
CAGRDLMAPYGYTF | TGTGCCGGACGGGACCTGATGGCACCCTATGGCTACACCTTC | NA | TRBJ1-2 | many | 14 | TRBV30
CASSLAERQRDTQYF | TGCGCCAGCAGCTTGGCCGAGAGACAGAGAGATACGCAGTATTTT | NA | TRBJ2-3 | NA | 15 | TRBV5-1
CASSFEGDYEQYF | TGTGCCAGCAGTTTTGAAGGGGACTACGAGCAGTACTTC | NA | TRBJ2-7 | few | 13 | TRBV27
CSASPRFDEKLFF | TGCAGTGCTAGCCCCAGATTCGATGAAAAACTGTTTTTT | NA | TRBJ1-4 | NA | 13 | TRBV20-1
CSVEVTNEKLFF | TGCAGCGTTGAAGTGACTAATGAAAAACTGTTTTTT | NA | TRBJ1-4 | few | 12 | TRBV29-1
CASSPDGPNTGELFF | TGTGCCAGCAGCCCAGACGGGCCGAACACCGGGGAGCTGTTTTTT | NA | TRBJ2-2 | few | 15 | TRBV11-2
CATSRTGGKNTGELFF | TGTGCCACCAGCAGGACAGGTGGGAAGAACACCGGGGAGCTGTTTTTT | NA | TRBJ2-2 | NA | 16 | TRBV15
CASSESGGETQYF | TGTGCAAGCAGTGAGTCAGGAGGTGAGACCCAGTACTTC | NA | TRBJ2-5 | NA | 13 | TRBV25-1
CASSLGTGGPLTQYF | TGTGCCAGCAGCTTAGGGACAGGGGGGCCTCTTACGCAGTATTTT | TRBD1 | TRBJ2-3 | NA | 15 | TRBV11-2
CASSLRGDPGNTIYF | TGTGCCAGCAGTTTGAGGGGGGATCCTGGAAACACCATATATTTT | NA | TRBJ1-3 | NA | 15 | TRBV12-3/TRBV12-4
CASSQQGSGNQPQHF | TGTGCCAGCAGCCAACAGGGATCAGGCAATCAGCCCCAGCATTTT | NA | TRBJ1-5 | few | 15 | TRBV14
CASSATGTGTFYGEKLFF | TGTGCCAGCAGTGCAACCGGGACAGGGACTTTTTATGGTGAAAAACTGTTTTTT | TRBD1 | TRBJ1-4 | NA | 18 | TRBV6-5
CSARRQGAYPYEQYF | TGCAGTGCTAGACGACAGGGGGCTTATCCCTACGAGCAGTACTTC | TRBD1 | TRBJ2-7 | few | 15 | TRBV20-1
CASSVDPPGALVNEQFF | TGTGCCAGCAGCGTAGATCCCCCGGGGGCTCTCGTCAATGAGCAGTTCTTC | NA | TRBJ2-1 | few | 17 | TRBV9
CASSLASGRAEEQYF | TGTGCCAGCAGCTTGGCTAGCGGGAGGGCCGAAGAGCAGTACTTC | TRBD2 | TRBJ2-7 | NA | 15 | TRBV5-5
CATLNEKLFF | TGTGCCACCTTAAATGAAAAACTGTTTTTT | NA | TRBJ1-4 | few | 10 | TRBV25-1
CATSRDRGRTNTEAFF | TGTGCCACCAGCAGAGATAGGGGGAGAACGAACACTGAAGCTTTCTTT | NA | TRBJ1-1 | NA | 16 | TRBV15
CASSIPGEETQYF | TGTGCCAGCAGCATACCGGGAGAAGAGACCCAGTACTTC | NA | TRBJ2-5 | few | 13 | TRBV7-9
CASSGETSGVFSEQFF | TGTGCCAGCAGCGGAGAGACTAGCGGGGTTTTTAGTGAGCAGTTCTTC | TRBD2 | TRBJ2-1 | NA | 16 | TRBV12-3/TRBV12-4